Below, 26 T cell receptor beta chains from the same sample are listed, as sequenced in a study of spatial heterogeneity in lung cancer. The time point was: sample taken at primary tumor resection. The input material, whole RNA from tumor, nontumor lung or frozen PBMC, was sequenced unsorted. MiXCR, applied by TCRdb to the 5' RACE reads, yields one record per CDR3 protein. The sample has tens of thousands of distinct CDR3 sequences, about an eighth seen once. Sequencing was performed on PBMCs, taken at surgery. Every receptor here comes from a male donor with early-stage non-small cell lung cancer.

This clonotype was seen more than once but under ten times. This CDR3 is CASSLAYRAGDNGYTF. The CDR3 DNA follows: TGTGCCAGCAGCTTAGCCTACCGGGCGGGCGACAATGGCTACACCTTC. The chain joins TRBV7-6 to TRBJ1-2; the D is unclear. The CDR3 is 16 residues long. Germline V gene data show CDR1 as SGHVS and CDR2 as FNYEAQ. The V end lost 0 bases, the J end lost 6 bases, and 17 bases lay between the germline ends.

The CDR3 DNA is TGTGCCAGCAGGGGAACGGGACTGGATAATGAAAAACTGTTTTTT. It specifies CASRGTGLDNEKLFF. The chain carries TRBV6-5 and TRBJ1-4; tentative D call: TRBD1 (5 bases). The CDR3 covers 15 residues. V lost 6 bases to trimming and J lost 4 bases, with 15 bases between them. From germline, CDR1 is MNHEY and CDR2 SVGAGI.

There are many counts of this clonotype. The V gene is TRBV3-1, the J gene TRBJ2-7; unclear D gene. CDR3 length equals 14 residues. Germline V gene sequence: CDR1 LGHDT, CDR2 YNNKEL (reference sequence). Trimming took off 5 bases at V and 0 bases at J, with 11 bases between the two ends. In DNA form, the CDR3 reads TGTGCCAGCAGCTACTCAATAACCTCCTACGAGCAGTACTTC. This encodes CASSYSITSYEQYF.

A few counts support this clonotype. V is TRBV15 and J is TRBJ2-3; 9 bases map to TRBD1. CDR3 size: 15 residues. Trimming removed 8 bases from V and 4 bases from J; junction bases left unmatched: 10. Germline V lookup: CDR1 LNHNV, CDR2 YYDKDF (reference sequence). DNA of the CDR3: TGTGCCACCCAACACAGGGGGCGGCGGGCAGATACGCAGTATTTT. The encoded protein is CATQHRGRRADTQYF.

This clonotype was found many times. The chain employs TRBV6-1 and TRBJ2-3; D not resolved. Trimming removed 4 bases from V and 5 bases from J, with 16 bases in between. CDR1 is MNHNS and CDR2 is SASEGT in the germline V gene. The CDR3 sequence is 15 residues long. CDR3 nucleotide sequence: TGTGCCAGCAGTGCTCAGGACCATCCGGGAGATACGCAGTATTTT. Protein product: CASSAQDHPGDTQYF.

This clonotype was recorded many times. The CDR3, as DNA: TGTGCCATCAGTGAGGCGACGGGGGCGAACACTGAAGCTTTCTTT. Translated: CAISEATGANTEAFF. This rearrangement joins TRBV10-3 to TRBJ1-1; tentatively, D is TRBD1 (6 bases). Trimming stripped 2 bases from V and 1 base from J, with 11 bases between. This CDR3 has 15 amino acids. The germline CDR1 and CDR2 sequences are ENHRY and SYGVKD.

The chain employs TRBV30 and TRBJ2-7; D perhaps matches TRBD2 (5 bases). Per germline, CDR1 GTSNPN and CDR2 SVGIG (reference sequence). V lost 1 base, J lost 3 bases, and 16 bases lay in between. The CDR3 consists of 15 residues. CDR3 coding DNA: TGTGCCTGGAGTGAGTTAATAGCGCCTAGCTACGAGCAGTACTTC. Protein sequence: CAWSELIAPSYEQYF. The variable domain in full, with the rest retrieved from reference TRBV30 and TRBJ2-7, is SQTIHQWPATLVQPVGSPLSLECTVEGTSNPNLYWYRQAAGRGLQLLFYSVGIGQISSEVPQNLSASRPQDRQFILSSKKLLLSDSGFYLCAWSELIAPSYEQYFGPGTRLTVT.

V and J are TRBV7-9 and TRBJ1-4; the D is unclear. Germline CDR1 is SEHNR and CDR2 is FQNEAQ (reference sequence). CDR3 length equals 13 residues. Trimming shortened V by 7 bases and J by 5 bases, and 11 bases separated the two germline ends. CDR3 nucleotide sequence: TGTGCCAGCAAGACCCCTCAGAATGAAAAACTGTTTTTT. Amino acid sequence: CASKTPQNEKLFF.

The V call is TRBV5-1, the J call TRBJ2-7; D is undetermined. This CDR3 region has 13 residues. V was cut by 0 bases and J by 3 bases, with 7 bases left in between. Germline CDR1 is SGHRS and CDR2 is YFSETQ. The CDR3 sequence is CASSLDRVYEQYF. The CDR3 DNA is TGCGCCAGCAGCTTGGACAGAGTCTACGAGCAGTACTTC.

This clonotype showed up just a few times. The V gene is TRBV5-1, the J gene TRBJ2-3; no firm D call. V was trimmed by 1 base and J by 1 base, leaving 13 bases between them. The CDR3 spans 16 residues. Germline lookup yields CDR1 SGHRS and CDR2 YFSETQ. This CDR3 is CASSLWGSTGTDTQYF. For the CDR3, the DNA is TGCGCCAGCAGCTTGTGGGGTTCCACAGGCACAGATACGCAGTATTTT.

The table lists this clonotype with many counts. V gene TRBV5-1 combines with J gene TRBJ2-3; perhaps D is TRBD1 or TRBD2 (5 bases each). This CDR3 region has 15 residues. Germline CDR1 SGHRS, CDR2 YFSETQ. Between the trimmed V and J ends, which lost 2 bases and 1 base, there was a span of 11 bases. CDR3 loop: CASSFREPRTDTQYF. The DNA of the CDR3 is TGCGCCAGCAGCTTCAGGGAGCCCCGCACAGATACGCAGTATTTT.

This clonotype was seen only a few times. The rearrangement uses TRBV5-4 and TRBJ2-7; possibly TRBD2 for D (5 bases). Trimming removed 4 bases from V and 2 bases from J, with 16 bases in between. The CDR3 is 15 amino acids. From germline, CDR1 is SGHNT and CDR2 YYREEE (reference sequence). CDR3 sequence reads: CASSPRTADPYEQYF. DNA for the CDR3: TGTGCCAGCAGCCCCCGTACAGCGGATCCCTACGAGCAGTACTTC.

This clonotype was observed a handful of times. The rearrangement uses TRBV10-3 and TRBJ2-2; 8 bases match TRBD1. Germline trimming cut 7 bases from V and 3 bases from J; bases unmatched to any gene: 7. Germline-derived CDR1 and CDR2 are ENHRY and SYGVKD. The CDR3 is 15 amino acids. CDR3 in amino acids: CAITGTGGDTGELFF. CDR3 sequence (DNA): TGTGCCATCACCGGGACAGGAGGGGACACCGGGGAGCTGTTTTTT.

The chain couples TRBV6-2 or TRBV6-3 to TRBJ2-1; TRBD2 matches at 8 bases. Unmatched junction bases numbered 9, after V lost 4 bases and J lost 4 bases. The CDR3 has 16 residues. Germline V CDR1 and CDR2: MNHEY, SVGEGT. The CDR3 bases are TGTGCCAGCAGTTCCCTCAGCGGGAGTAGATACAATGAGCAGTTCTTC. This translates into CASSSLSGSRYNEQFF.

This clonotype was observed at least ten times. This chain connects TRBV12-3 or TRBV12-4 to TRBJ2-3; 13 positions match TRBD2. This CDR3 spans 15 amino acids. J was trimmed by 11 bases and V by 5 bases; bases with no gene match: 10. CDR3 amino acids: CASSPRLAGGPLQYF. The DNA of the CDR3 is TGTGCCAGCAGTCCCAGACTAGCGGGAGGCCCGTTGCAGTATTTT.

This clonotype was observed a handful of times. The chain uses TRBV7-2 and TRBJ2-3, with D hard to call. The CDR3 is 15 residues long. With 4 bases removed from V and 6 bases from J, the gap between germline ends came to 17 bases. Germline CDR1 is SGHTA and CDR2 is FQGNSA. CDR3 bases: TGTGCCAGCAGCTCCGGGCCGTCTCTTGTGGATACGCAGTATTTT. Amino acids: CASSSGPSLVDTQYF.

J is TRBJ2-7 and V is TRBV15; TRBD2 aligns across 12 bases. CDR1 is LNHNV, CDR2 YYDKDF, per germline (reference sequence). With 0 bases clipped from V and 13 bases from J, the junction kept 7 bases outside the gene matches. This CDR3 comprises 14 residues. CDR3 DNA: TGTGCCACCAGCAGAGACCGACTAGCGGGGGTGCTTTACTTC. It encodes CATSRDRLAGVLYF.

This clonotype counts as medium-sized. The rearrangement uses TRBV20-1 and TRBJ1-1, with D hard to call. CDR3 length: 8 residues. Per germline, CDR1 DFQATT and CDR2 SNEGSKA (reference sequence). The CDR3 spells CSVDEAFF. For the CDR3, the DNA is TGCAGCGTTGATGAAGCTTTCTTT.

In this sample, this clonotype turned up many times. CDR3 DNA: TGTGCCAGCAGCCCTAGGGCAGGGGGCGCCCCGGGTGAAGCTTTCTTT. Encoded protein: CASSPRAGGAPGEAFF. The gene calls are TRBV11-2 and TRBJ1-1; 8 nucleotides agree with TRBD1. Germline CDR1 is SGHAT and CDR2 is FQNNGV. V shed 5 bases, J shed 7 bases, and the junction held 15 bases outside the gene matches. The CDR3 has 16 amino acids.

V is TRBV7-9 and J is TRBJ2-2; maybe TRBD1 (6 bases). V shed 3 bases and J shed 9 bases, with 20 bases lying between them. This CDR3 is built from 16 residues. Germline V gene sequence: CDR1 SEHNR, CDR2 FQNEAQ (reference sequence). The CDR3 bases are TGTGCCAGCAGCTTCCCTCCAGGGACAAGAGAGAGGGAGCTGTTTTTT. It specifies CASSFPPGTRERELFF.

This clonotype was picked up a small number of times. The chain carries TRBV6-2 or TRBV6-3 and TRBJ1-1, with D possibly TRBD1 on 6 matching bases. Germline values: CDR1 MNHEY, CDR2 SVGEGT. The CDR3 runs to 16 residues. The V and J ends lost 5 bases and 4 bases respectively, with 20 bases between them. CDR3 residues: CASSKTDSGASTEAFF. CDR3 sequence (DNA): TGTGCCAGCAGTAAAACCGACTCAGGGGCTTCCACTGAAGCTTTCTTT.

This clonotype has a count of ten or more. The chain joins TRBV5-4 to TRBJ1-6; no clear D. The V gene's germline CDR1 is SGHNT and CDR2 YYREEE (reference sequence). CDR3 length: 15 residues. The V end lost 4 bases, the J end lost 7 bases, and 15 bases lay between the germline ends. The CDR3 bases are TGTGCCAGCAGCCCTGACACATCCCGGAATTCACCCCTCCACTTT. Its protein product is CASSPDTSRNSPLHF.

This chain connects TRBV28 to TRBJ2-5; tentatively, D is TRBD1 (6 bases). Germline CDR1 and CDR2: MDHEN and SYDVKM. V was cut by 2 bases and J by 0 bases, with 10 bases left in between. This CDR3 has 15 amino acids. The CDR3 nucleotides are TGTGCCAGCAGTTTACCAGGGGAAAACCAAGAGACCCAGTACTTC. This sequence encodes CASSLPGENQETQYF.

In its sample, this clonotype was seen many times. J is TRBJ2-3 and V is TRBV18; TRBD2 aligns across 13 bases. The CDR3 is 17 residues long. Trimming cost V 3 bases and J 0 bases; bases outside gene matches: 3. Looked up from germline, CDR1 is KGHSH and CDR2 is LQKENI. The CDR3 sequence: CASSPRTSGSSTDTQYF. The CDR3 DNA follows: TGTGCCAGCTCACCGCGGACTAGCGGGAGTAGCACAGATACGCAGTATTTT.

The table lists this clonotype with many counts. The CDR3 DNA follows: TGTGCCTGGAGTCAGGGGAGCAATCAGCCCCAGCATTTT. Translated, it gives CAWSQGSNQPQHF. The chain joins TRBV30 to TRBJ1-5, with D perhaps matching TRBD1 (6 bases). Per the germline V gene, CDR1 is GTSNPN and CDR2 is SVGIG (reference sequence). The CDR3 is 13 residues long. The V and J ends lost 2 bases and 1 base respectively, with 6 bases between them.

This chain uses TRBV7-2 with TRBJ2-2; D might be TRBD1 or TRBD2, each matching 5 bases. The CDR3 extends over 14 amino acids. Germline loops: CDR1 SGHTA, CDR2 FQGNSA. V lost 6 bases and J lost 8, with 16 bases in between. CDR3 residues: CASRLQGIAGELFF. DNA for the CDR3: TGTGCCAGCAGGCTCCAGGGTATAGCGGGGGAGCTGTTTTTT. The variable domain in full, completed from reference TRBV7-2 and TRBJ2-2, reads GAGVSQSPSNKVTEKGKDVELRCDPISGHTALYWYRQSLGQGLEFLIYFQGNSAPDKSGLPSDRFSAERTGGSVSTLTIQRTQQEDSAVYLCASRLQGIAGELFFGEGSRLTVL.